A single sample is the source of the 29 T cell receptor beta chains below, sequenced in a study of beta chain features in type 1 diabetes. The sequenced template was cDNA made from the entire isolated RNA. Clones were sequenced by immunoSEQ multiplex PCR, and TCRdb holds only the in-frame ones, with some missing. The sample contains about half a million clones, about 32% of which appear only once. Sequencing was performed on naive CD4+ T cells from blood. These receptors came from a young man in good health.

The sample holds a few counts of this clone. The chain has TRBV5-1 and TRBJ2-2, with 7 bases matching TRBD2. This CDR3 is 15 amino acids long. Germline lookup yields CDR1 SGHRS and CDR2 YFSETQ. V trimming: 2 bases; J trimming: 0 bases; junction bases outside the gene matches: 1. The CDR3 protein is CASSLLASNTGELFF. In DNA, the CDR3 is TGCGCCAGCAGCTTACTAGCGTCGAACACCGGGGAGCTGTTTTTT.

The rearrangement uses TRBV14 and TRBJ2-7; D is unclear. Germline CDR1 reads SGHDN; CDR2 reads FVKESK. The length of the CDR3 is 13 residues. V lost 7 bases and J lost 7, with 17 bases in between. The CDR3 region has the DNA TGTGCCAGCATGTCCCAGAGGCCGAGGGAGCAGTACTTC. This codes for CASMSQRPREQYF. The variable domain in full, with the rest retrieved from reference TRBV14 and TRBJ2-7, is EAGVTQFPSHSVIEKGQTVTLRCDPISGHDNLYWYRRVMGKEIKFLLHFVKESKQDESGMPNNRFLAERTGGTYSTLKVQPAELEDSGVYFCASMSQRPREQYFGPGTRLTVT.

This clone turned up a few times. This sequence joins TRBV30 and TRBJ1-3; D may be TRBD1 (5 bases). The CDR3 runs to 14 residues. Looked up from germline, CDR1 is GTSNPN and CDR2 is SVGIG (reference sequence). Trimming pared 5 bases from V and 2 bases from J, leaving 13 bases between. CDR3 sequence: CAWEGGEAGNTIYF. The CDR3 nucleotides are TGTGCCTGGGAGGGAGGGGAGGCTGGAAACACCATATATTTT.

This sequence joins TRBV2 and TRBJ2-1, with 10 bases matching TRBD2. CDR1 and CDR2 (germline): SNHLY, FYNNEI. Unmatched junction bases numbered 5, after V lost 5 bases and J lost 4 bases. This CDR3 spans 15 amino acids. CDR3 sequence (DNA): TGTGCCAGCAGTCCAGGACTAGCGGTATACAATGAGCAGTTCTTC. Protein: CASSPGLAVYNEQFF. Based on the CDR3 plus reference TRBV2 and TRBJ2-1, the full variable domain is EPEVTQTPSHQVTQMGQEVILRCVPISNHLYFYWYRQILGQKVEFLVSFYNNEISEKSEIFDDQFSVERPDGSNFTLKIRSTKLEDSAMYFCASSPGLAVYNEQFFGPGTRLTVL.

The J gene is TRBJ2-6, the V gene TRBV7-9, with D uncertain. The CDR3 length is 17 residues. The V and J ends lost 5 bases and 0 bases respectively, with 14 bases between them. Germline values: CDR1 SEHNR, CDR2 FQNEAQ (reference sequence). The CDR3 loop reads CASSLGPGLSGANVLTF. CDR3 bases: TGTGCCAGCAGCCTAGGGCCGGGCCTCTCTGGGGCCAACGTCCTGACTTTC.

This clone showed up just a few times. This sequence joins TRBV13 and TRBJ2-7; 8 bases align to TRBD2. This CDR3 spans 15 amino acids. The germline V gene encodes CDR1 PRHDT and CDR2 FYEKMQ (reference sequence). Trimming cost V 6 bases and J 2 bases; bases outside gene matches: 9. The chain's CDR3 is CASSTLAGDAYEQYF. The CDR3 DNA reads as TGTGCCAGCAGTACGCTAGCGGGTGACGCCTACGAGCAGTACTTC.

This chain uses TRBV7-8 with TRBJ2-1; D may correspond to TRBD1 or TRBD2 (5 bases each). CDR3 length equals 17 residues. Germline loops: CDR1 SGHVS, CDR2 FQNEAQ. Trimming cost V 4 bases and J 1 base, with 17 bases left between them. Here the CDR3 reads CASSSFPGTASYNEQFF. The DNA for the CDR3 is TGTGCCAGCAGCTCATTCCCCGGGACGGCTTCCTACAATGAGCAGTTCTTC.

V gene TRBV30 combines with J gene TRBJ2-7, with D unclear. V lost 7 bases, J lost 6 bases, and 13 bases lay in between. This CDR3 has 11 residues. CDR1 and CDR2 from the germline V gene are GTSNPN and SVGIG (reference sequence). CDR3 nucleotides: TGTGCCTCTGCCGTCGGAGTCGAGCAGTACTTC. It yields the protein CASAVGVEQYF.

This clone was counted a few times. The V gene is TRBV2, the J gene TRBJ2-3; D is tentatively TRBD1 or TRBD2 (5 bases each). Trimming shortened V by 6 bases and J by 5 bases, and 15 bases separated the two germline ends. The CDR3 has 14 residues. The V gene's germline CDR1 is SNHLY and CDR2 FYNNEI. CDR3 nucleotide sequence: TGTGCCAGCAGAGAACCCGGGACGCGAGATACGCAGTATTTT. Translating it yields CASREPGTRDTQYF. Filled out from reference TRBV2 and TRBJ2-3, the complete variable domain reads EPEVTQTPSHQVTQMGQEVILRCVPISNHLYFYWYRQILGQKVEFLVSFYNNEISEKSEIFDDQFSVERPDGSNFTLKIRSTKLEDSAMYFCASREPGTRDTQYFGPGTRLTVL.

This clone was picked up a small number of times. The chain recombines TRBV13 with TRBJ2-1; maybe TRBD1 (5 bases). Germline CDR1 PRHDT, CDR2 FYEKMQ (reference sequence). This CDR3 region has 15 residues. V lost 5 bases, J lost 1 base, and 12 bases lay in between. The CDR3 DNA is TGTGCCAGCAGCCCGCGGACACGTTCCTACAATGAGCAGTTCTTC. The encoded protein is CASSPRTRSYNEQFF.

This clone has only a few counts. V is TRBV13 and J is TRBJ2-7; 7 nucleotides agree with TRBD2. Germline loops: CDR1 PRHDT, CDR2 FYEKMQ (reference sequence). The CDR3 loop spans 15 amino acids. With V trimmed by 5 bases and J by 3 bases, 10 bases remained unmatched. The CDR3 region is CASSPRVAGDYEQYF. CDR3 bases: TGTGCCAGCAGCCCCAGGGTAGCGGGCGACTACGAGCAGTACTTC.

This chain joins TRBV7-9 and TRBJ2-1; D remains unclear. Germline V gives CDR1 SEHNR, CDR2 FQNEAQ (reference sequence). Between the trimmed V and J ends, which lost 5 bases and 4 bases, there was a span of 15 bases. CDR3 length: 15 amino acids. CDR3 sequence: CASSAFRDGYNEQFF. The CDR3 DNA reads TGTGCCAGCAGCGCCTTTAGAGACGGTTACAATGAGCAGTTCTTC.

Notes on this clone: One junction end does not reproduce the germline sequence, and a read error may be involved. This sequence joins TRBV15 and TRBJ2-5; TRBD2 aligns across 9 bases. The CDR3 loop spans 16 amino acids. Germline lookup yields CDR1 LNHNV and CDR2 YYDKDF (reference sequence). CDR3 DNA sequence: TGTGCCACCAGCGGGGGAGCGGGAGGTCTCCAAAAGACCCAGTACTTC. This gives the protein CATSGGAGGLQKTQYF. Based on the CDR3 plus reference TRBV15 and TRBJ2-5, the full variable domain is DAMVIQNPRYQVTQFGKPVTLSCSQTLNHNVMYWYQQKSSQAPKLLFHYYDKDFNNEADTPDNFQSRRPNTSFCFLDIRSPGLGDTAMYLCATSGGAGGLQKTQYFGPGTRLLVL.

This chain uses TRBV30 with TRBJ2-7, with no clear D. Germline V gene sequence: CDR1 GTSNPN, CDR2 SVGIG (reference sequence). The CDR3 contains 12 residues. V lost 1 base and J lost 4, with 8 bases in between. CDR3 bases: TGTGCCTGGAGTGCCCCAAAGTACGAGCAGTACTTC. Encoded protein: CAWSAPKYEQYF.

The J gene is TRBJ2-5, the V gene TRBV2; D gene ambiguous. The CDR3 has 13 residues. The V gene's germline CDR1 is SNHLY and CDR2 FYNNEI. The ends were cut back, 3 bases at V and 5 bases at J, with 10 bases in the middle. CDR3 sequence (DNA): TGTGCCAGCAGTGATTTAACTCCGGAGACCCAGTACTTC. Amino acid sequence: CASSDLTPETQYF. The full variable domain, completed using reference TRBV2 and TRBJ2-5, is EPEVTQTPSHQVTQMGQEVILRCVPISNHLYFYWYRQILGQKVEFLVSFYNNEISEKSEIFDDQFSVERPDGSNFTLKIRSTKLEDSAMYFCASSDLTPETQYFGPGTRLLVL.

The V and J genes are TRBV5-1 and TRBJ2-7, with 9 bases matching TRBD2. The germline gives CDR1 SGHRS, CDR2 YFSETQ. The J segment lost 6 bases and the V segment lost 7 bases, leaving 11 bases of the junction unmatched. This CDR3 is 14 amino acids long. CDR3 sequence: CASSTNSGSREQYF. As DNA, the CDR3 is TGCGCCAGCTCGACCAATAGCGGGAGCCGCGAGCAGTACTTC. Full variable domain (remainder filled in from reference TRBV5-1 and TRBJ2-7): KAGVTQTPRYLIKTRGQQVTLSCSPISGHRSVSWYQQTPGQGLQFLFEYFSETQRNKGNFPGRFSGRQFSNSRSEMNVSTLELGDSALYLCASSTNSGSREQYFGPGTRLTVT.

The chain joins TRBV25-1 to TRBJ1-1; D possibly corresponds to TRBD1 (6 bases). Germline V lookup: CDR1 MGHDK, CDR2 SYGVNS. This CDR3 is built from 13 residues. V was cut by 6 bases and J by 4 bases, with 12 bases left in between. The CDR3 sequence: CASRGGPSTEAFF. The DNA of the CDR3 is TGTGCCAGCAGAGGGGGGCCGAGCACTGAAGCTTTCTTT.

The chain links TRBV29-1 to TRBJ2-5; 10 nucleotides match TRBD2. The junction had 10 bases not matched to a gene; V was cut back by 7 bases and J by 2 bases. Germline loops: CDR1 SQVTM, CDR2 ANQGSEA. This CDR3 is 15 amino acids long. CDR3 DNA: TGCAGCGCTCTTTTGGGACTAGCGTTACAAGAGACCCAGTACTTC. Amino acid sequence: CSALLGLALQETQYF.

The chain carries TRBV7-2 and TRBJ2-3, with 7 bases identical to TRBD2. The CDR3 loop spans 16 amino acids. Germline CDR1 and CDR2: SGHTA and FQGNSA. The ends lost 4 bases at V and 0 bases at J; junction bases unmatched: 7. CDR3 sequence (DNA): TGTGCCAGCAGCTGGACTTTAGCGGGCAGCACAGATACGCAGTATTTT. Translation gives CASSWTLAGSTDTQYF.

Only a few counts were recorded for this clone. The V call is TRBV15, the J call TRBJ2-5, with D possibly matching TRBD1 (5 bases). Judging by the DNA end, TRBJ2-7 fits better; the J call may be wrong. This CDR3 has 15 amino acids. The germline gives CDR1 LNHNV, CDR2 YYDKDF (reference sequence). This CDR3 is CATSRGSGRAYEQYF. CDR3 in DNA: TGTGCCACCAGCAGAGGTTCGGGCAGGGCTTACGAGCAGTACTTC.

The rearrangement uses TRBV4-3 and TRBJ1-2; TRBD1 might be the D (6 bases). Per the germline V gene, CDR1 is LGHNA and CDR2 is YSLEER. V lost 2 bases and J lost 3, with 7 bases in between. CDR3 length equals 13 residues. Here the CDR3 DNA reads TGCGCCAGCAGCCAATGGACAGACTATGGCTACACCTTC. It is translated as CASSQWTDYGYTF.

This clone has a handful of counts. The CDR3 bases are TGTGCCAGCAGTGAAGCGGGAAGGAAAGAAAAACTGTTTTTT. This sequence encodes CASSEAGRKEKLFF. This chain connects TRBV25-1 to TRBJ1-4; D unclear. The V end was cut by 2 bases, the J end by 8 bases, with 12 bases between. The CDR3 sequence is 14 residues long. The germline V gene has CDR1 MGHDK and CDR2 SYGVNS.

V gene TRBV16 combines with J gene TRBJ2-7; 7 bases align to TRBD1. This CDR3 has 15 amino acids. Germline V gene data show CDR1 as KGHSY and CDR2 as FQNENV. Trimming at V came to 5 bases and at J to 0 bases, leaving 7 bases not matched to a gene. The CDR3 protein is CASSTDRDSSYEQYF. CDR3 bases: TGTGCCAGCAGCACCGACCGGGACAGCTCCTACGAGCAGTACTTC.

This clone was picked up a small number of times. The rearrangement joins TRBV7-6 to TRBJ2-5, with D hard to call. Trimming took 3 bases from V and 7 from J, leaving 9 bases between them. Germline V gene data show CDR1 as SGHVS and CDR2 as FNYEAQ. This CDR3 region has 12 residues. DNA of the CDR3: TGTGCCAGCAGCTTCTTCGTGGGGACCCAGTACTTC. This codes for CASSFFVGTQYF.

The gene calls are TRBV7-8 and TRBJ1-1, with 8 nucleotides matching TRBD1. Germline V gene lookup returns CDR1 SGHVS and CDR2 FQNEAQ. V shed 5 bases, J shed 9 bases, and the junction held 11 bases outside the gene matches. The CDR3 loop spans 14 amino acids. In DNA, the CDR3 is TGTGCCAGCAGCGCAGCCGGGACAGGTTCCCAAGCTTTCTTT. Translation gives CASSAAGTGSQAFF. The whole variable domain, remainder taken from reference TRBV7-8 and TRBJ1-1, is GAGVSQSPRYKVAKRGQDVALRCDPISGHVSLFWYQQALGQGPEFLTYFQNEAQLDKSGLPSDRFFAERPEGSVSTLKIQRTQQEDSAVYLCASSAAGTGSQAFFGQGTRLTVV.

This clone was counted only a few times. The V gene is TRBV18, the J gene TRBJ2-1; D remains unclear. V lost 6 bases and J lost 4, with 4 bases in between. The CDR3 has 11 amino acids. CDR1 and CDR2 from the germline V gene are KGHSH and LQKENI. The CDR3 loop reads CASSEYNEQFF. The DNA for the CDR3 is TGTGCCAGCTCGGAGTACAATGAGCAGTTCTTC. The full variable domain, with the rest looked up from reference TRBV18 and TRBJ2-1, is NAGVMQNPRHLVRRRGQEARLRCSPMKGHSHVYWYRQLPEEGLKFMVYLQKENIIDESGMPKERFSAEFPKEGPSILRIQQVVRGDSAAYFCASSEYNEQFFGPGTRLTVL.

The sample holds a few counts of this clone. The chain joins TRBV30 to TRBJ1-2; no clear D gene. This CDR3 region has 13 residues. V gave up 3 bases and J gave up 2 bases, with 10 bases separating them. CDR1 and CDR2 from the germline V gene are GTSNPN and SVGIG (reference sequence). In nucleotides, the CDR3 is TGTGCCTGGAGGGGGAGCAGGAACTATGGCTACACCTTC. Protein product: CAWRGSRNYGYTF. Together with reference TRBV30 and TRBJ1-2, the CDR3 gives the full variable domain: SQTIHQWPATLVQPVGSPLSLECTVEGTSNPNLYWYRQAAGRGLQLLFYSVGIGQISSEVPQNLSASRPQDRQFILSSKKLLLSDSGFYLCAWRGSRNYGYTFGSGTRLTVV.

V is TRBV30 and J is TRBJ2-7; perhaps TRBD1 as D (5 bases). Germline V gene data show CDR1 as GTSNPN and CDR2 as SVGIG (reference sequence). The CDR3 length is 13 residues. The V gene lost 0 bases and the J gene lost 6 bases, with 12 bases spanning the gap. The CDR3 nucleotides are TGTGCCTGGAGTGTAAGACAGCCTAGCGAGCAGTACTTC. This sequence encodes CAWSVRQPSEQYF.

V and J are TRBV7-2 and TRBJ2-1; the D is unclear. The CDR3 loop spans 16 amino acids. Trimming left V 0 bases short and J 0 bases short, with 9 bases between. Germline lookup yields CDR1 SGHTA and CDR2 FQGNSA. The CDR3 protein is CASSLAASPSYNEQFF. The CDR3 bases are TGTGCCAGCAGCTTAGCGGCCAGTCCCTCCTACAATGAGCAGTTCTTC.